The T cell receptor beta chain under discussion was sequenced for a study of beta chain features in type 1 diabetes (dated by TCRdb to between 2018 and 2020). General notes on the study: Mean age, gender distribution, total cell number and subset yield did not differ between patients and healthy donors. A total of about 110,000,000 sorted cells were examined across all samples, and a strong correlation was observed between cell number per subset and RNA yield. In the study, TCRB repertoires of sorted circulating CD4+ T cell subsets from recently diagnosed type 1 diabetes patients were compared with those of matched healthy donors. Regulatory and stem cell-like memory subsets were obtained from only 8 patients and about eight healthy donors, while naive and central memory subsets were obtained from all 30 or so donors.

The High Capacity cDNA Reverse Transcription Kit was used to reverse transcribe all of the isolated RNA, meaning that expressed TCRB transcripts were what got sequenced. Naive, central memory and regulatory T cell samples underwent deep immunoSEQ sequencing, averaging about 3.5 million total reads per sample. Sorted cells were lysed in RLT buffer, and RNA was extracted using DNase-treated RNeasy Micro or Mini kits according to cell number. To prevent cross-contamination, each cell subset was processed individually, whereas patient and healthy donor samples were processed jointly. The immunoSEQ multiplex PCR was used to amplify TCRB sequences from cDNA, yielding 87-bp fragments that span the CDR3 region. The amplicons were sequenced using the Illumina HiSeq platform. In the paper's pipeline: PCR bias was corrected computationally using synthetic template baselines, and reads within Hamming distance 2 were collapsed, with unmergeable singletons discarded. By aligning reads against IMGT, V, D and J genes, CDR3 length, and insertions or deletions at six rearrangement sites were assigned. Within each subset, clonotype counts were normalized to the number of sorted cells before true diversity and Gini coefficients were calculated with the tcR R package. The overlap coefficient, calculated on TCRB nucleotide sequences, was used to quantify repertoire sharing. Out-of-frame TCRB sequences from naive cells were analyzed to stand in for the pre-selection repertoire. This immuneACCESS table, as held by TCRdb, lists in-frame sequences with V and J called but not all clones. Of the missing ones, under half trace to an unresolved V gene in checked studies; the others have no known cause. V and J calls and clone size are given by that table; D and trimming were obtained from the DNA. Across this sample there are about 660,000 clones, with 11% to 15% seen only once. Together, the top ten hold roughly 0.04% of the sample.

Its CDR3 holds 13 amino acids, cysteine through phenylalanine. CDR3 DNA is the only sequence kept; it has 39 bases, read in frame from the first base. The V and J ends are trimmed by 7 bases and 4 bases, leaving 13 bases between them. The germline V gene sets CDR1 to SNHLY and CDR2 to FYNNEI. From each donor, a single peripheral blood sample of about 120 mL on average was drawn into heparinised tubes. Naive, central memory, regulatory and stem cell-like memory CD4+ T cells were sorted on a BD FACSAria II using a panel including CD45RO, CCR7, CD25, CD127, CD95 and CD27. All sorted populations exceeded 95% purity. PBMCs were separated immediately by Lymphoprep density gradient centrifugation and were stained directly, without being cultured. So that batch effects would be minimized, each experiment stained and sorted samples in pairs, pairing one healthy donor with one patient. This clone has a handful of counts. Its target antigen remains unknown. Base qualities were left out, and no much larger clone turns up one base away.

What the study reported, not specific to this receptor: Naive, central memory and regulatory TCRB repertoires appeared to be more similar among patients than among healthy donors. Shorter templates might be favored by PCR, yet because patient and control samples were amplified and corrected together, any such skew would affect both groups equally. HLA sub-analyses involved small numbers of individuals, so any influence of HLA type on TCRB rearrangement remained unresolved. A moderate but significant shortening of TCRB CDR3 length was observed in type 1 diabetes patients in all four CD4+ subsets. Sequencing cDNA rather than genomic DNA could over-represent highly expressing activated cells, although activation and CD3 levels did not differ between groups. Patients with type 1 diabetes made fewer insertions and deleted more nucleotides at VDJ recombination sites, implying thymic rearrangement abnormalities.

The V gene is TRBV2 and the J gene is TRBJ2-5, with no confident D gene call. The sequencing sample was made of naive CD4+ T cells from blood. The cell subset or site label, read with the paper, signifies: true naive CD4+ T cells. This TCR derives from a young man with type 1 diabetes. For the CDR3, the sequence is CASKASGVETQYF. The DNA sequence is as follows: TGTGCCAGCAAGGCGAGTGGGGTAGAGACCCAGTACTTC.